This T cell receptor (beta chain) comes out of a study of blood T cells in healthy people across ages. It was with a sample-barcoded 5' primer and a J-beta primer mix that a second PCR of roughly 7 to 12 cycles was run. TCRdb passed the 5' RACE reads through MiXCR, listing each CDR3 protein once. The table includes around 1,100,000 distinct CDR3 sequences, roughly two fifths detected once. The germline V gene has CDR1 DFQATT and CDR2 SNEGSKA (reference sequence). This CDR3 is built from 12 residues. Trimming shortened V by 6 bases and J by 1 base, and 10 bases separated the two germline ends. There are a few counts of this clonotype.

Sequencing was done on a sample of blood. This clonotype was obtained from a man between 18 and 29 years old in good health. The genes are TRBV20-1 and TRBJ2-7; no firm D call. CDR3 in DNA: TGCAGTGCCGTACCGGGTTCCTACGAGCAGTACTTC. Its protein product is CSAVPGSYEQYF.